The present TCR beta chain was sequenced within a study of cytomegalovirus exposure and HLA in healthy donors. A multiplex PCR was run with 60 Vbeta primers and 13 Jbeta primers. The method was immunoSEQ multiplex PCR; TCRdb's version includes in-frame clones alone and lacks a portion of them. The sample carries 100,000 to 150,000 clones, 77% recorded once. This clone appeared a few times. Other DNA sequences in the same sample also yield this CDR3. Deletions cut 4 bases from V and 1 base from J, with 8 bases between. Germline-derived CDR1 and CDR2 are SNHLY and FYNNEI. This CDR3 region has 14 residues.

The TCR originated in a male donor in good health and CMV-seropositive. This chain joins TRBV2 and TRBJ1-5; possibly TRBD1 for D (5 bases). Source material: PBMCs. The CDR3 bases are TGTGCCAGCAGTGCACAGGTGAGCAATCAGCCCCAGCATTTT. This translates into CASSAQVSNQPQHF.